This TCR beta chain was identified during a study of CXCR3-negative and CXCR3-positive naive CD8 T cells. General observations from the study: A higher hydrophobicity marked the TRB CDR3s of CXCR3-positive naive cells versus CXCR3-negative naive cells.

Using triplicate sorts, 300,000 cells were collected each time from every CD8+ T cell subset. For this clonotype: Its specificity is not known.

The length of the CDR3 is 13 residues. Germline-derived CDR1 and CDR2 are MNHEY and SVGAGI. The authors prepared UMI-labeled TRB cDNA libraries by 5' RACE. With the 5' RACE reads reprocessed, TCRdb shows one record per CDR3 protein and no DNA. In all, the sample yields about 98,000 distinct CDR3 sequences. The J gene is TRBJ1-5, the V gene TRBV6-5. Sample: naive CXCR3+ CD8+ T cells from blood. Subset described: CD45RO-CCR7+CD27+CD95- naive CD8+ T cells expressing CXCR3 (TNR3+). The TCR sequence derives from a human donor in good health. Some clones in this sample may be carry-over from other donors' samples. This chain's CDR3 is CASSYSSTGPQHF.